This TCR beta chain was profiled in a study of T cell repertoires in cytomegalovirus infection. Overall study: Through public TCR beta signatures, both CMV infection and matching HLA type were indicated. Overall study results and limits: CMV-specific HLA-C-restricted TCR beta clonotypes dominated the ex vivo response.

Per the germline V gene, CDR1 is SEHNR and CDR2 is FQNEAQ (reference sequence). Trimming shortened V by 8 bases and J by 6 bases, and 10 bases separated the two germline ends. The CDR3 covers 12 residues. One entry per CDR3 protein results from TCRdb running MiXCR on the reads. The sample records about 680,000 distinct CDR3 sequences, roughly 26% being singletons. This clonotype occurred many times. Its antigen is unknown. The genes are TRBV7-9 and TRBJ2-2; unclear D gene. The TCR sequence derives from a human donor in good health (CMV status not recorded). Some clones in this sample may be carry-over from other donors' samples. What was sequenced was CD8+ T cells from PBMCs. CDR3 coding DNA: TGTGCCAGCGGCGGAAATCCCGGGGAGCTGTTTTTT. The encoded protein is CASGGNPGELFF.